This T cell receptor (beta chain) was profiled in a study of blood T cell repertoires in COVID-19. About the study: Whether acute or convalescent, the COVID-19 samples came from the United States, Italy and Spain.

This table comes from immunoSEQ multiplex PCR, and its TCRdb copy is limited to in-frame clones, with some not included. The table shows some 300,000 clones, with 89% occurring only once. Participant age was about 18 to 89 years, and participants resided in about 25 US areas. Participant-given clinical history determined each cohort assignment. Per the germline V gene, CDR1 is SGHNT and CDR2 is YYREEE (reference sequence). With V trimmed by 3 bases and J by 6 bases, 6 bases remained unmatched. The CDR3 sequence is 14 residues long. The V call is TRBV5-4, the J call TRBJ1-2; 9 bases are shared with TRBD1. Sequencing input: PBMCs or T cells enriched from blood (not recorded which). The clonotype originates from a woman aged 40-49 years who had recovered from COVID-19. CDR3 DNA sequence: TGTGCCAGCAGCTCGAAACAGGGGGCGGATGGCTACACCTTC. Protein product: CASSSKQGADGYTF.